The 32 T cell receptor beta chains below all came from one sample that was sequenced in a study of T cell responses to AZD1222 COVID-19 vaccine. The repertoire was sequenced with immunoSEQ multiplex PCR; TCRdb's copy has only in-frame clones and lacks some. Among roughly 80,000 clones, around 90% were seen once, and the ten largest hold 4.5%. The source was peripheral blood, collected on day 0 of MenACWY control vaccination. The receptors stem from an adult in good health.

In nucleotides, the CDR3 is TGTGCCAGCAGCTCCGGGGGGGATGGAAACACCATATATTTT. Its translation: CASSSGGDGNTIYF. The rearrangement uses TRBV7-9 and TRBJ1-3; D might be TRBD1 (5 bases). Trimming took off 4 bases at V and 3 bases at J, with 10 bases between the two ends. The germline V gene has CDR1 SEHNR and CDR2 FQNEAQ (reference sequence). This CDR3 contains 14 residues.

The chain links TRBV28 to TRBJ2-7; no firm D call. V gave up 5 bases and J gave up 5 bases, with 13 bases separating them. The CDR3 is made up of 13 amino acids. The germline V gene has CDR1 MDHEN and CDR2 SYDVKM. CDR3 sequence (DNA): TGTGCCAGCAGTCCCAACCACCACCACGAGCAGTACTTC. Translated, it gives CASSPNHHHEQYF.

This sequence joins TRBV27 and TRBJ2-1, with 9 bases matching TRBD2. Per germline, CDR1 MNHEY and CDR2 SMNVEV (reference sequence). The CDR3 totals 16 residues. V dropped 5 bases and J dropped 5; count of bases not matched to a gene: 10. This CDR3 reads CASSPSLAGIHNEQFF. DNA of the CDR3: TGTGCCAGCAGTCCTTCACTAGCGGGCATCCACAATGAGCAGTTCTTC.

This clone was observed once. This chain uses TRBV28 with TRBJ2-7, with D maybe TRBD2 (6 bases). Per germline, CDR1 MDHEN and CDR2 SYDVKM. The length of the CDR3 is 14 residues. Trimming shortened V by 5 bases and J by 3 bases, and 14 bases separated the two germline ends. The CDR3 here is CASSGGTAIYEQYF. CDR3 coding DNA: TGTGCCAGCAGTGGGGGGACCGCGATCTACGAGCAGTACTTC.

In this sample, this clone turned up a few times. The chain employs TRBV2 and TRBJ1-2; D remains unclear. The length of the CDR3 is 12 residues. V lost 3 bases and J lost 8, with 10 bases in between. The germline gives CDR1 SNHLY, CDR2 FYNNEI. Here the CDR3 reads CASSEDEGGYTF. CDR3 bases: TGTGCCAGCAGTGAGGACGAAGGCGGCTACACCTTC.

V is TRBV2 and J is TRBJ1-2; D call uncertain. The germline CDR1 and CDR2 sequences are SNHLY and FYNNEI. This CDR3 has 14 amino acids. V was clipped by 5 bases and J by 0 bases, with 10 bases between them. CDR3: CASSPLRSNYGYTF. The DNA of the CDR3 is TGTGCCAGCAGTCCATTAAGGTCTAACTATGGCTACACCTTC.

This clone ranks as medium-sized. This sequence joins TRBV19 and TRBJ2-7, with D unclear. CDR3 size: 13 residues. The germline V and J ends were trimmed by 3 bases and 4 bases, with 10 bases remaining between them. Germline V CDR1 and CDR2: LNHDA, SQIVND (reference sequence). For the CDR3, the DNA is TGTGCCAGTAGTATGATGGGTTCTTACGAGCAGTACTTC. Translating it yields CASSMMGSYEQYF.

J is TRBJ1-6 and V is TRBV27, with D unresolved. CDR3 length: 12 residues. V gave up 6 bases and J gave up 6 bases, with 6 bases separating them. Germline V gives CDR1 MNHEY, CDR2 SMNVEV (reference sequence). CDR3 amino acids: CASSSPNSPLHF. The CDR3 region has the DNA TGTGCCAGCAGCAGCCCTAATTCACCCCTCCACTTT.

This chain joins TRBV24-1 and TRBJ2-2; the D gene is possibly TRBD1 (5 bases). V was pared by 10 bases and J by 4 bases, with 9 bases between. CDR1 and CDR2 from the germline V gene are KGHDR and SFDVKD. There are 12 residues in the CDR3. CDR3 protein: CATKGVTGELFF. CDR3 nucleotide sequence: TGTGCCACTAAAGGGGTCACCGGGGAGCTGTTTTTT.

In the case of this clone: The same CDR3 can be traced to other DNA sequences in this sample. V gene TRBV5-1 combines with J gene TRBJ2-5, with unresolved D. V was shortened by 0 bases and J by 4 bases, with 7 bases between the two germline ends. Germline CDR1 and CDR2: SGHRS and YFSETQ. The CDR3 has 13 residues. DNA for the CDR3: TGCGCCAGCAGCTTGGGATCAGGAGAGACCCAGTACTTC. As protein: CASSLGSGETQYF.

This clone was recorded a few times. The chain joins TRBV6-1 to TRBJ1-1; D is unclear. The CDR3 loop spans 12 amino acids. Trimming removed 1 base from V and 9 bases from J, with 9 bases in between. Germline V gives CDR1 MNHNS, CDR2 SASEGT. The CDR3 region is CASSEVTNKAFF. The CDR3 nucleotides read TGTGCCAGCAGTGAAGTAACCAATAAAGCTTTCTTT.

V gene TRBV28 combines with J gene TRBJ2-7; D possibly corresponds to TRBD2 (6 bases). Per germline, CDR1 MDHEN and CDR2 SYDVKM. The V end lost 3 bases, the J end lost 3 bases, and 15 bases lay between the germline ends. This CDR3 region has 15 residues. The CDR3 loop is CASSFTGTLNYEQYF. The CDR3 DNA reads as TGTGCCAGCAGTTTCACCGGGACTTTGAACTACGAGCAGTACTTC.

The chain carries TRBV3-1 (or the pseudogene TRBV3-2) and TRBJ2-7; 9 bases agree with TRBD2. The CDR3 consists of 15 residues. V was pared by 2 bases and J by 2 bases, with 4 bases of the junction left unmatched. CDR1 and CDR2 from the germline V gene are LGHDT and YNNKEL (reference sequence). CDR3 in DNA: TGTGCCAGCAGCCAAACCCCTAGCGGGGCCTACGAGCAGTACTTC. It is translated as CASSQTPSGAYEQYF.

The chain has TRBV7-2 and TRBJ2-1; 12 bases agree with TRBD2. The CDR3 has 15 amino acids. Germline values: CDR1 SGHTA, CDR2 FQGNSA. The V and J ends lost 1 base and 10 bases, in that order; junction bases with no gene match: 5. CDR3: CASSLGTSGRREQFF. CDR3 nucleotides: TGTGCCAGCAGCTTAGGAACTAGCGGGAGGCGAGAGCAGTTCTTC.

This sequence joins TRBV6-5 and TRBJ2-7; D might be TRBD2 (6 bases). CDR3 size: 13 residues. V dropped 7 bases and J dropped 5 bases, with 15 bases sitting between them. CDR1 and CDR2 (germline): MNHEY, SVGAGI. The CDR3 DNA reads as TGTGCCAGCACCCAACGTTGGGGGGACGAGCAGTACTTC. It specifies CASTQRWGDEQYF.

The V gene is TRBV4-1, the J gene TRBJ1-5, with TRBD1 as a possible D gene (6 bases). V was clipped by 0 bases and J by 0 bases, with 9 bases between them. The germline CDR1 and CDR2 sequences are MGHRA and YSYEKL. The CDR3 is made up of 16 amino acids. CDR3 residues: CASSQEGGNSNQPQHF. DNA of the CDR3: TGCGCCAGCAGCCAAGAAGGGGGGAATAGCAATCAGCCCCAGCATTTT.

The genes are TRBV28 and TRBJ1-5; TRBD1 matches 10 bases. The CDR3 has 16 amino acids. V was pared by 3 bases and J by 9 bases, with 11 bases of the junction left unmatched. Germline loops: CDR1 MDHEN, CDR2 SYDVKM. CDR3: CASSLAGTGDWWPQHF. CDR3 nucleotides: TGTGCCAGCAGTTTGGCCGGGACAGGGGACTGGTGGCCCCAGCATTTT.

The genes are TRBV10-3 and TRBJ1-3; maybe TRBD1 (6 bases). The ends were cut back, 6 bases at V and 0 bases at J, with 12 bases in the middle. The germline V gene encodes CDR1 ENHRY and CDR2 SYGVKD. CDR3 length: 15 amino acids. This chain's CDR3 is CAIRDSLNSGNTIYF. CDR3 coding DNA: TGTGCCATCAGGGACAGTCTGAACTCTGGAAACACCATATATTTT.

The CDR3 sequence: CASSLRFENTGELFF. The CDR3 coding sequence is TGTGCCAGCTCTCTCCGGTTCGAGAACACCGGGGAGCTGTTTTTT. The chain is built from TRBV6-5 and TRBJ2-2; D is unclear. Per germline, CDR1 MNHEY and CDR2 SVGAGI. The germline V and J ends were trimmed by 8 bases and 1 base, with 14 bases remaining between them. The CDR3 loop spans 15 amino acids.

V and J are TRBV7-6 and TRBJ2-1; D not certain. Trimming removed 4 bases from V and 4 bases from J, with 11 bases in between. Germline V gene sequence: CDR1 SGHVS, CDR2 FNYEAQ. The CDR3 totals 14 residues. The CDR3 nucleotides read TGTGCCAGCAGCTCCCTCCTCGGATACAATGAGCAGTTCTTC. Protein sequence: CASSSLLGYNEQFF.

The rearrangement joins TRBV11-2 to TRBJ1-1; the D is unclear. Trimming left V 0 bases short and J 0 bases short, with 17 bases between. This CDR3 region has 18 residues. Germline CDR1 SGHAT, CDR2 FQNNGV. The CDR3 DNA reads as TGTGCCAGCAGCTTAGAGAGGCGGAGGGTGGGTATGAACACTGAAGCTTTCTTT. This sequence encodes CASSLERRRVGMNTEAFF. The variable domain in full, completed from reference TRBV11-2 and TRBJ1-1, reads EAGVAQSPRYKIIEKRQSVAFWCNPISGHATLYWYQQILGQGPKLLIQFQNNGVVDDSQLPKDRFSAERLKGVDSTLKIQPAKLEDSAVYLCASSLERRRVGMNTEAFFGQGTRLTVV.

The chain couples TRBV2 to TRBJ2-5; D not certain. V lost 6 bases, J lost 7 bases, and 12 bases lay in between. Germline values: CDR1 SNHLY, CDR2 FYNNEI. There are 12 residues in the CDR3. DNA of the CDR3: TGTGCCAGCAGGCCCCAGACGGGGACCCAGTACTTC. Translation gives CASRPQTGTQYF.

This chain uses TRBV13 with TRBJ1-3; 10 bases agree with TRBD1. This CDR3 contains 16 residues. Trimming took 3 bases from V and 4 from J; bases not matched to a gene: 6. Looked up from germline, CDR1 is PRHDT and CDR2 is FYEKMQ (reference sequence). CDR3: CASSFSMTGGGNTIYF. As DNA, the CDR3 is TGTGCCAGCAGCTTTTCGATGACAGGGGGCGGAAACACCATATATTTT.

This rearrangement joins TRBV5-1 to TRBJ2-2; D uncertain. The V gene lost 1 base and the J gene lost 7 bases, with 17 bases spanning the gap. The CDR3 has 16 residues. CDR1 and CDR2 from the germline V gene are SGHRS and YFSETQ. The CDR3 sequence is CASSLPPATSIGELFF. As DNA, the CDR3 is TGCGCCAGCAGCTTGCCCCCTGCCACCTCAATCGGGGAGCTGTTTTTT. The variable domain in full, completed from reference TRBV5-1 and TRBJ2-2, reads KAGVTQTPRYLIKTRGQQVTLSCSPISGHRSVSWYQQTPGQGLQFLFEYFSETQRNKGNFPGRFSGRQFSNSRSEMNVSTLELGDSALYLCASSLPPATSIGELFFGEGSRLTVL.

The chain recombines TRBV30 with TRBJ2-6, with D tentatively TRBD2 (5 bases). Germline V gives CDR1 GTSNPN, CDR2 SVGIG (reference sequence). V lost 1 base and J lost 11, with 6 bases in between. CDR3 size: 11 residues. CDR3 coding DNA: TGTGCCTGGAGTGATAGCGACGTCCTGACTTTC. Its translation: CAWSDSDVLTF.

This clone occurred once. The chain is built from TRBV6-6 and TRBJ2-1; 8 bases align to TRBD1. Germline CDR1 is MNHNY and CDR2 is SVGAGI (reference sequence). The junction had 4 bases not matched to a gene; V was cut back by 4 bases and J by 11 bases. The CDR3 loop spans 12 amino acids. The CDR3 DNA is TGTGCCAGCAGTTTGCAGGGGGCTAAGCAGTTCTTC. It encodes CASSLQGAKQFF.

V usage is TRBV5-5 and J usage is TRBJ2-5; 8 nucleotides align to TRBD1. The CDR3 has 15 residues. V lost 3 bases and J lost 3; bases outside the gene matches: 7. The germline V gene encodes CDR1 SGHKS and CDR2 YYEKEE (reference sequence). The CDR3 sequence is CASSWRDRSEETQYF. The CDR3, as DNA: TGTGCCAGCAGCTGGAGGGACAGGAGCGAAGAGACCCAGTACTTC.

This sequence joins TRBV7-8 and TRBJ1-2; D is uncertain. Trimming removed 5 bases from V and 1 base from J, with 14 bases in between. CDR3 length: 15 amino acids. Per germline, CDR1 SGHVS and CDR2 FQNEAQ. DNA of the CDR3: TGTGCCAGCAGCCCTAGCGCAGTACTTAACTATGGCTACACCTTC. Encoded protein: CASSPSAVLNYGYTF.

This clone has only a few counts. This chain uses TRBV2 with TRBJ1-1; the match to TRBD1 covers 8 bases. Germline V gives CDR1 SNHLY, CDR2 FYNNEI. The CDR3 totals 14 residues. Unmatched junction bases numbered 3, after V lost 5 bases and J lost 1 base. CDR3 coding DNA: TGTGCCAGCAGTAAAGACAGGGGGAACACTGAAGCTTTCTTT. Translated, it gives CASSKDRGNTEAFF.

This chain uses TRBV12-3 or TRBV12-4 with TRBJ1-1; unclear D gene. The V end lost 5 bases, the J end lost 8 bases, and 9 bases lay between the germline ends. This CDR3 region has 11 residues. CDR3 loop: CASSPDIEAFF. The CDR3 bases are TGTGCCAGCAGTCCTGATATAGAAGCTTTCTTT.

This chain links TRBV6-2 or TRBV6-3 with TRBJ1-1; D perhaps matches TRBD1 (5 bases). V was cut by 6 bases and J by 5 bases, with 19 bases left in between. Germline values: CDR1 MNHEY, CDR2 SVGEGT. There are 15 residues in the CDR3. The CDR3 sequence is CASSTGGRGWTEAFF. In DNA form, the CDR3 reads TGTGCCAGCAGCACCGGGGGTCGGGGTTGGACTGAAGCTTTCTTT.

The chain combines TRBV4-1 with TRBJ2-5; 7 bases map to TRBD1. Germline loops: CDR1 MGHRA, CDR2 YSYEKL. With V trimmed by 1 base and J by 1 base, 6 bases remained unmatched. The CDR3 has 16 amino acids. The CDR3 coding sequence is TGCGCCAGCAGCCAAGTCTGGCAGGGGGTCCAAGAGACCCAGTACTTC. It encodes CASSQVWQGVQETQYF.